This T cell receptor (beta chain) was identified during a study of T cell responses to AZD1222 COVID-19 vaccine. Study-level findings and limits: Spike-specific TCR repertoires showed rising breadth and depth after two AZD1222 doses.

TCRdb keeps only in-frame clones here, not all; method: immunoSEQ multiplex PCR. The table includes roughly 120,000 clones, about 87% detected once. Concerning this clone: The antigen remains undetermined.

Germline V gene sequence: CDR1 MNHEY, CDR2 SMNVEV (reference sequence). This CDR3 is built from 19 residues. V lost 0 bases and J lost 0, with 18 bases in between. V gene TRBV27 combines with J gene TRBJ2-1; D perhaps matches TRBD1 (6 bases). Sequenced material: peripheral blood, taken on day 0 of AZD1222 vaccination. The receptor's source is an adult in good health. The CDR3 protein is CASSLSKGVAYSSYNEQFF. DNA of the CDR3: TGTGCCAGCAGTTTATCGAAGGGGGTAGCCTATAGCTCCTACAATGAGCAGTTCTTC.